Shown below are 29 T cell receptor beta chains from a single sample sequenced in a study of CD8+ T cells in alopecia areata. Treatment defined: oral pan-JAK inhibitor, 5-10 mg twice daily. RNA extraction and reverse transcription yielded cDNA as sequencing template. Assay: immunoSEQ multiplex PCR; the TCRdb copy retains only in-frame clones and omits some. The table lists 110,000 to 150,000 clones, 45% to 60% of them singletons. The material sequenced was CD8+ T cells sorted from blood, taken at week 4, from a patient treated with tofacitinib. These receptors originate from a human donor with alopecia areata.

V gene TRBV9 combines with J gene TRBJ2-7, with a tentative D call TRBD2 (6 bases). Germline values: CDR1 SGDLS, CDR2 YYNGEE. The CDR3 runs 15 residues. V lost 2 bases, J lost 5 bases, and 17 bases lay in between. The CDR3 sequence is CASSVGGTLEDEQYF. The CDR3 region has the DNA TGTGCCAGCAGCGTTGGGGGGACTCTGGAGGACGAGCAGTACTTC.

This sequence joins TRBV27 and TRBJ2-7; no reliable D call. This CDR3 spans 13 amino acids. Germline CDR1 MNHEY, CDR2 SMNVEV (reference sequence). V lost 5 bases, J lost 5 bases, and 13 bases lay in between. For the CDR3, the DNA is TGTGCCAGCAGTCCCACTCCCCTTAACGAGCAGTACTTC. It yields the protein CASSPTPLNEQYF.

This clone has only a few counts. The rearrangement joins TRBV29-1 to TRBJ2-7, with a tentative D call TRBD2 (6 bases). Germline assignment: CDR1 SQVTM and CDR2 ANQGSEA. The CDR3 extends over 15 amino acids. The V end lost 5 bases, the J end lost 0 bases, and 17 bases lay between the germline ends. CDR3 region: CSVISGHSGSYEQYF. As DNA, the CDR3 is TGCAGCGTTATAAGTGGACATAGCGGCTCCTACGAGCAGTACTTC.

The chain is built from TRBV30 and TRBJ2-4; 7 nucleotides agree with TRBD1. Germline values: CDR1 GTSNPN, CDR2 SVGIG (reference sequence). The CDR3 consists of 16 residues. V gave up 3 bases and J gave up 1 base; unmatched junction bases: 9. CDR3 amino acids: CAWRTYRGSAKNIQYF. The CDR3 DNA reads TGTGCCTGGAGAACATACAGGGGATCGGCCAAAAACATTCAGTACTTC.

The V and J genes are TRBV30 and TRBJ1-1; D gene ambiguous. Per germline, CDR1 GTSNPN and CDR2 SVGIG (reference sequence). The CDR3 covers 12 residues. Trimming pared 0 bases from V and 1 base from J, leaving 3 bases between. The CDR3 region is CAWSVANTEAFF. The CDR3 region has the DNA TGTGCCTGGAGTGTGGCGAACACTGAAGCTTTCTTT. The whole variable domain, remainder taken from reference TRBV30 and TRBJ1-1, is SQTIHQWPATLVQPVGSPLSLECTVEGTSNPNLYWYRQAAGRGLQLLFYSVGIGQISSEVPQNLSASRPQDRQFILSSKKLLLSDSGFYLCAWSVANTEAFFGQGTRLTVV.

The V and J genes are TRBV29-1 and TRBJ2-2; 8 nucleotides line up with TRBD1. Germline values: CDR1 SQVTM, CDR2 ANQGSEA. CDR3 length: 15 residues. Germline trimming cut 7 bases from V and 3 bases from J; bases unmatched to any gene: 10. The CDR3, as DNA: TGCAGCGCATCTTTCAGGGGGCCGTACACCGGGGAGCTGTTTTTT. Residues: CSASFRGPYTGELFF.

The CDR3, as DNA: TGTGCCAGCAGCCCTCAAGCGCGGCAGGGCTACGAGCAGTACTTC. Its translation is CASSPQARQGYEQYF. The gene calls are TRBV7-9 and TRBJ2-7, with D possibly matching TRBD1 (5 bases). CDR3 length: 15 residues. Between the trimmed V and J ends, which lost 5 bases and 3 bases, there was a span of 17 bases. CDR1 is SEHNR and CDR2 is FQNEAQ in the germline V gene (reference sequence).

This clone came up a few times. The genes are TRBV19 and TRBJ2-3; 9 bases fit TRBD1. This CDR3 spans 14 amino acids. V gave up 6 bases and J gave up 6 bases; unmatched junction bases: 7. The germline V gene has CDR1 LNHDA and CDR2 SQIVND (reference sequence). The CDR3 is CASSPQGAGDTQYF. CDR3 coding DNA: TGTGCCAGTAGCCCACAGGGGGCAGGGGATACGCAGTATTTT.

This clone has ten or more counts. This CDR3 is also generated by other DNA sequences in the sample. The chain links TRBV9 to TRBJ1-1, with a tentative D call TRBD1 (6 bases). Trimming pared 4 bases from V and 7 bases from J, leaving 11 bases between. There are 12 residues in the CDR3. The germline V gene has CDR1 SGDLS and CDR2 YYNGEE. This CDR3 is CASSPGTLEAFF. CDR3 bases: TGTGCCAGCAGCCCAGGGACACTTGAAGCTTTCTTT.

The V call is TRBV27, the J call TRBJ1-1, with D perhaps TRBD1 (5 bases). CDR1 is MNHEY and CDR2 is SMNVEV in the germline V gene (reference sequence). The CDR3 has 13 residues. Trimming removed 6 bases from V and 0 bases from J, with 8 bases in between. CDR3 nucleotides: TGTGCCAGCAGGGGACTCCTGAACACTGAAGCTTTCTTT. Translated: CASRGLLNTEAFF.

The chain combines TRBV13 with TRBJ1-2; TRBD1 is a possible D gene (5 bases). Looked up from germline, CDR1 is PRHDT and CDR2 is FYEKMQ (reference sequence). Trimming took 5 bases from V and 4 from J, leaving 11 bases between them. CDR3 length: 13 residues. The CDR3, as DNA: TGTGCCAGCAGCACAGGCTCTGCCTATGGCTACACCTTC. It yields the protein CASSTGSAYGYTF.

This chain joins TRBV9 and TRBJ2-1; the D is unclear. The V gene's germline CDR1 is SGDLS and CDR2 YYNGEE. The V end was cut by 2 bases, the J end by 6 bases, with 6 bases between. CDR3 size: 12 residues. For the CDR3, the DNA is TGTGCCAGCAGCGTTCAGTTCAATGAGCAGTTCTTC. Translated: CASSVQFNEQFF.

This chain connects TRBV6-6 to TRBJ2-3; no clear D. Germline-derived CDR1 and CDR2 are MNHNY and SVGAGI (reference sequence). This CDR3 spans 14 amino acids. V was trimmed by 5 bases and J by 1 base, leaving 10 bases between them. Here the CDR3 reads CASSTADGTDTQYF. CDR3 coding DNA: TGTGCCAGCAGTACCGCCGACGGCACAGATACGCAGTATTTT.

This clone has just a few counts. V is TRBV6-5 and J is TRBJ1-1, with 8 bases matching TRBD1. CDR3 length equals 13 residues. The germline gives CDR1 MNHEY, CDR2 SVGAGI. The trim removed 7 bases at V and 5 bases at J, leaving 6 bases unmatched. The CDR3 region is CASTPWTGTEAFF. The CDR3 DNA follows: TGTGCCAGCACCCCGTGGACAGGGACTGAAGCTTTCTTT.

The chain links TRBV7-6 to TRBJ2-5; D not resolved. CDR3 length equals 13 residues. CDR1 is SGHVS, CDR2 FNYEAQ, per germline. The V and J ends lost 3 bases and 2 bases respectively, with 7 bases between them. The CDR3 sequence is CASSFRLQETQYF. The CDR3, as DNA: TGTGCCAGCAGCTTCAGGCTGCAAGAGACCCAGTACTTC.

Written as DNA, the CDR3 is TGTGCCACCAGCAGAGTCCCGACAGGGTACAATGAGCAGTTCTTC. Protein sequence: CATSRVPTGYNEQFF. V is TRBV15 and J is TRBJ2-1; 7 nucleotides match TRBD1. CDR1 LNHNV and CDR2 YYDKDF come from the germline V gene (reference sequence). The CDR3 sequence is 15 residues long. J gave up 4 bases and V 1 base, and 4 bases lay outside the gene matches.

This clone turned up a few times. The chain carries TRBV7-9 and TRBJ2-1, with D perhaps matching TRBD2 (6 bases). CDR1 is SEHNR and CDR2 is FQNEAQ in the germline V gene (reference sequence). The CDR3 covers 16 residues. The V gene lost 1 base and the J gene lost 7 bases, with 17 bases spanning the gap. The CDR3 sequence: CASSLEVAGRANEQFF. DNA of the CDR3: TGTGCCAGCAGCTTAGAAGTCGCGGGGCGGGCGAATGAGCAGTTCTTC.

The chain recombines TRBV4-1 with TRBJ1-1, with D possibly matching TRBD1 (6 bases). Trimming shortened V by 4 bases and J by 0 bases, and 12 bases separated the two germline ends. The germline V gene has CDR1 MGHRA and CDR2 YSYEKL. The CDR3 length is 15 residues. The CDR3: CASSPRGGMNTEAFF. The CDR3, as DNA: TGCGCCAGCAGCCCTCGAGGGGGGATGAACACTGAAGCTTTCTTT.

The chain combines TRBV5-6 with TRBJ1-1; 7 bases line up with TRBD1. V was pared by 2 bases and J by 1 base, with 5 bases of the junction left unmatched. Looked up from germline, CDR1 is SGHDT and CDR2 is YYEEEE. The CDR3 extends over 15 amino acids. Written as DNA, the CDR3 is TGTGCCAGCAGCTTTGAGGACAGGAGGAACACTGAAGCTTTCTTT. It specifies CASSFEDRRNTEAFF.

The rearrangement links TRBV2 to TRBJ1-5; TRBD1 aligns across 9 bases. Germline values: CDR1 SNHLY, CDR2 FYNNEI. J gave up 7 bases and V 6 bases, and 4 bases lay outside the gene matches. The CDR3 runs 13 residues. In DNA, the CDR3 is TGTGCCAGCAGACAGGGGGCGGGGCAGCCCCAGCATTTT. This codes for CASRQGAGQPQHF.

V and J are TRBV5-6 and TRBJ1-5; no clear D. Trimming pared 4 bases from V and 0 bases from J, leaving 11 bases between. CDR3 length equals 15 residues. Germline loops: CDR1 SGHDT, CDR2 YYEEEE. The CDR3 reads CASSRGSYSNQPQHF. CDR3 nucleotide sequence: TGTGCCAGCAGCCGCGGGAGTTATAGCAATCAGCCCCAGCATTTT. Complete variable domain (other parts from reference TRBV5-6 and TRBJ1-5): DAGVTQSPTHLIKTRGQQVTLRCSPKSGHDTVSWYQQALGQGPQFIFQYYEEEERQRGNFPDRFSGHQFPNYSSELNVNALLLGDSALYLCASSRGSYSNQPQHFGDGTRLSIL.

This clone was observed a few times. The chain carries TRBV7-9 and TRBJ2-7, with a possible D match to TRBD1 (7 bases). With 1 base removed from V and 3 bases from J, the gap between germline ends came to 13 bases. The germline V gene has CDR1 SEHNR and CDR2 FQNEAQ (reference sequence). The CDR3 has 15 amino acids. In DNA, the CDR3 is TGTGCCAGCAGCTTAGTGCAGGGGGGAAGCTACGAGCAGTACTTC. Its protein product is CASSLVQGGSYEQYF. The full variable domain, with the rest looked up from reference TRBV7-9 and TRBJ2-7, is DTGVSQNPRHKITKRGQNVTFRCDPISEHNRLYWYRQTLGQGPEFLTYFQNEAQLEKSRLLSDRFSAERPKGSFSTLEIQRTEQGDSAMYLCASSLVQGGSYEQYFGPGTRLTVT.

The CDR3 DNA reads TGTGCCTGGACCGTCAGGGGCGGCATCACTGAAGCTTTCTTT. This gives the protein CAWTVRGGITEAFF. J is TRBJ1-1 and V is TRBV30; weak D call: TRBD1 (6 bases). V lost 4 bases, J lost 4 bases, and 16 bases lay in between. The germline V gene encodes CDR1 GTSNPN and CDR2 SVGIG (reference sequence). The CDR3 sequence is 14 residues long.

In this sample, this clone turned up a few times. The V gene is TRBV27, the J gene TRBJ2-7, with a tentative D call TRBD2 (5 bases). There are 14 residues in the CDR3. CDR1 is MNHEY, CDR2 SMNVEV, per germline (reference sequence). With 6 bases removed from V and 3 bases from J, the gap between germline ends came to 15 bases. For the CDR3, the DNA is TGTGCCAGCAGCTCACGGCTAGCTGGCTACGAGCAGTACTTC. Encoded protein: CASSSRLAGYEQYF.

The CDR3 DNA is TGTGCCAGCAGTGAAAGTAGCGGGGAAGGGGGTGAGCAGTTCTTC. Encoded protein: CASSESSGEGGEQFF. This chain links TRBV6-1 with TRBJ2-1; 8 bases are shared with TRBD2. CDR1 and CDR2 from the germline V gene are MNHNS and SASEGT. The J segment lost 9 bases and the V segment lost 2 bases, leaving 9 bases of the junction unmatched. The CDR3 has 15 amino acids.

This clone has more than one count but fewer than ten. The chain recombines TRBV6-5 with TRBJ1-5, with D maybe TRBD1 (6 bases). Germline loops: CDR1 MNHEY, CDR2 SVGAGI. The CDR3 totals 15 residues. V was pared by 6 bases and J by 0 bases, with 12 bases between. This CDR3 is CASSPTGHSNQPQHF. The CDR3 nucleotides read TGTGCCAGCAGCCCGACAGGCCATAGCAATCAGCCCCAGCATTTT.

The chain's CDR3 is CAWNFGNTEAFF. As DNA, the CDR3 is TGTGCCTGGAATTTTGGGAACACTGAAGCTTTCTTT. This chain links TRBV30 with TRBJ1-1, with no clear D. The CDR3 is 12 amino acids. Trimming stripped 4 bases from V and 1 base from J, with 7 bases between. Germline V CDR1 and CDR2: GTSNPN, SVGIG (reference sequence).

The chain uses TRBV13 and TRBJ2-2; unclear D gene. CDR1 and CDR2 from the germline V gene are PRHDT and FYEKMQ (reference sequence). V shed 1 base and J shed 1 base, with 4 bases lying between them. The CDR3 is 14 residues long. In DNA form, the CDR3 reads TGTGCCAGCAGCTTAGAGGGGAACACCGGGGAGCTGTTTTTT. This gives the protein CASSLEGNTGELFF.

This clone was observed a single time. The chain is built from TRBV7-9 and TRBJ1-5; TRBD1 aligns across 7 bases. The CDR3 has 18 residues. The germline gives CDR1 SEHNR, CDR2 FQNEAQ (reference sequence). V dropped 3 bases and J dropped 0; count of bases not matched to a gene: 11. The CDR3, as DNA: TGTGCCAGCAGCTTCGAAATTGGGACAGCCTATAGCAATCAGCCCCAGCATTTT. Protein: CASSFEIGTAYSNQPQHF.